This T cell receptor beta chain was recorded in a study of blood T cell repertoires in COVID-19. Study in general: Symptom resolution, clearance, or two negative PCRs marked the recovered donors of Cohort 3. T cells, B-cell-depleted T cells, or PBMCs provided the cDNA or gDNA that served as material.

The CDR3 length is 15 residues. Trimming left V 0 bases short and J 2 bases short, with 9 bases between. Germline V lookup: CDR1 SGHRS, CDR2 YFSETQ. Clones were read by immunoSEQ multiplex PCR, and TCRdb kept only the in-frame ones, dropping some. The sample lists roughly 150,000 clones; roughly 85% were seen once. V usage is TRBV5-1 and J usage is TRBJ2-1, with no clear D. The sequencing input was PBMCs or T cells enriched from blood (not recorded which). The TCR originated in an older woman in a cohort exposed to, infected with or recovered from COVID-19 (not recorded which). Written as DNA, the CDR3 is TGCGCCAGCAGCTTGGGAGGAATCGCCTACAATGAGCAGTTCTTC. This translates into CASSLGGIAYNEQFF.